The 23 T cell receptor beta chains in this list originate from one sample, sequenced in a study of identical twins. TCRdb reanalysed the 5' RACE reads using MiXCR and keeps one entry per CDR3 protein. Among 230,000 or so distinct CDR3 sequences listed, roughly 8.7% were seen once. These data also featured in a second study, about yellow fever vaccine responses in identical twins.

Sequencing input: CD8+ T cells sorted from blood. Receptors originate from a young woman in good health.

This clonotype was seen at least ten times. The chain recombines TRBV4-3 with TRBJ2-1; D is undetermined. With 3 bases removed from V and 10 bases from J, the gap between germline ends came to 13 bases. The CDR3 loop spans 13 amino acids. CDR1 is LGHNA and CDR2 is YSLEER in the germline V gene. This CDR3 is CASSHYSGLEQFF. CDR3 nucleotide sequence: TGCGCCAGCAGCCATTACTCCGGGCTCGAGCAGTTCTTC.

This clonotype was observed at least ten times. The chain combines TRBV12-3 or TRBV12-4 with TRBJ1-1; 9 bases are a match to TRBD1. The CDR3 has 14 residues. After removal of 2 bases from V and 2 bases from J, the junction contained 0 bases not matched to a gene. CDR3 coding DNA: TGTGCCAGCAGTTTAACAGGGGGCAACACTGAAGCTTTCTTT. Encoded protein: CASSLTGGNTEAFF.

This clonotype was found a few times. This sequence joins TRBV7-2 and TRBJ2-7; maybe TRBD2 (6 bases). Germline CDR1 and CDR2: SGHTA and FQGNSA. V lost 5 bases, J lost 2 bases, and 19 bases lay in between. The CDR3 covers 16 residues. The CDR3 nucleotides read TGTGCCAGCAGCCCATTTGGACGGGGGAGCACCTACGAGCAGTACTTC. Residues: CASSPFGRGSTYEQYF.

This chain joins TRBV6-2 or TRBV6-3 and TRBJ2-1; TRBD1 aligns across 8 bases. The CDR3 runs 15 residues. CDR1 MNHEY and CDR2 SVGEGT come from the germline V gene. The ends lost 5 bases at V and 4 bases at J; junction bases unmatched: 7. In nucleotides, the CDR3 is TGTGCCAGCAGTGCCGAGGACAGGGTTTACAATGAGCAGTTCTTC. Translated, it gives CASSAEDRVYNEQFF.

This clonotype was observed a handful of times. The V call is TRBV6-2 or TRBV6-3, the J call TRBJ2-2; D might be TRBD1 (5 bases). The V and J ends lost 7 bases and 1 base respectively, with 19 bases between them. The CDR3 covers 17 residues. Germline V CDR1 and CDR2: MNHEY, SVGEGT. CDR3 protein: CASTQIRVDRNTGELFF. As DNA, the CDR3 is TGTGCCAGCACCCAGATTAGGGTAGACAGGAACACCGGGGAGCTGTTTTTT.

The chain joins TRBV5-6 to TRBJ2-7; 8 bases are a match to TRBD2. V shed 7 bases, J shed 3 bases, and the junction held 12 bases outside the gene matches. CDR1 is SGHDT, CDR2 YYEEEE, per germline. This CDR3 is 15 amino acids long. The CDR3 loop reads CASSPGVTSGYEQYF. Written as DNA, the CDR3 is TGTGCCAGCTCCCCTGGCGTAACTAGCGGCTACGAGCAGTACTTC. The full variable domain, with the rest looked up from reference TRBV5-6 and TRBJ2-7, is DAGVTQSPTHLIKTRGQQVTLRCSPKSGHDTVSWYQQALGQGPQFIFQYYEEEERQRGNFPDRFSGHQFPNYSSELNVNALLLGDSALYLCASSPGVTSGYEQYFGPGTRLTVT.

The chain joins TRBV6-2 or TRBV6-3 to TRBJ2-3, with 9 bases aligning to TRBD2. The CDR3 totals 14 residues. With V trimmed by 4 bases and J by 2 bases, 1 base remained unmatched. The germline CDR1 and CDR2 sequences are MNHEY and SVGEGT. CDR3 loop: CASSLAGATDTQYF. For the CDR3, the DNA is TGTGCCAGCAGTTTAGCGGGAGCCACAGATACGCAGTATTTT.

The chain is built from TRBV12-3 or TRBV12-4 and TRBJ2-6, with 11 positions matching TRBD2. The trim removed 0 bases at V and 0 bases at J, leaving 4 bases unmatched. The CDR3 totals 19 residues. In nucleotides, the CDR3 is TGTGCCAGCAGTTTAGCAACTAGCGGGGGATTCTCTGGGGCCAACGTCCTGACTTTC. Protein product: CASSLATSGGFSGANVLTF.

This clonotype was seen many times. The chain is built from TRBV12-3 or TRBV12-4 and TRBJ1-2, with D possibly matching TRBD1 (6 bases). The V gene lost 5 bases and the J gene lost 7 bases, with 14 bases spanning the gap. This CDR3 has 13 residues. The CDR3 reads CASSPGGGSGYTF. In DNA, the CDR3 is TGTGCCAGCAGTCCTGGGGGGGGCAGTGGCTACACCTTC.

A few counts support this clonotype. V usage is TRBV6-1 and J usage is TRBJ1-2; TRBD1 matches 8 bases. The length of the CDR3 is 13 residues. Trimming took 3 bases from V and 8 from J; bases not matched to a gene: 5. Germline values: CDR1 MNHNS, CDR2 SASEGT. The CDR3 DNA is TGTGCCAGCAGTGACAGGGGGCGGTCCGGCTACACCTTC. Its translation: CASSDRGRSGYTF.

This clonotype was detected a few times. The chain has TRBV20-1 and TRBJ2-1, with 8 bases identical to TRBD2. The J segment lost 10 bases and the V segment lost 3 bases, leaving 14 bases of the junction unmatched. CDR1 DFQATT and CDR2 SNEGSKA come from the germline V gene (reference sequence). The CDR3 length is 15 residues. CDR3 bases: TGCAGTGCTAGCGATCGGCGGGAGGTGGGGGTCGAGCAGTTCTTC. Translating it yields CSASDRREVGVEQFF.

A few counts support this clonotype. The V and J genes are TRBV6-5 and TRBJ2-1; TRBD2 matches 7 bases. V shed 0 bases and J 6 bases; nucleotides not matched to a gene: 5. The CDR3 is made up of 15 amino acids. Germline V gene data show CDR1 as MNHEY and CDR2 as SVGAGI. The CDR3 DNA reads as TGTGCCAGCAGTTACTCGCGGGACTATGGCAATGAGCAGTTCTTC. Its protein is CASSYSRDYGNEQFF.

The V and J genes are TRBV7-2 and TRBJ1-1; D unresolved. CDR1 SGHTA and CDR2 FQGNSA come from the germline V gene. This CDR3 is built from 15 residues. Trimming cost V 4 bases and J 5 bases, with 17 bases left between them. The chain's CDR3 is CASSSTSDHWTEAFF. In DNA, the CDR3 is TGTGCCAGCAGCTCTACCAGTGACCATTGGACTGAAGCTTTCTTT.

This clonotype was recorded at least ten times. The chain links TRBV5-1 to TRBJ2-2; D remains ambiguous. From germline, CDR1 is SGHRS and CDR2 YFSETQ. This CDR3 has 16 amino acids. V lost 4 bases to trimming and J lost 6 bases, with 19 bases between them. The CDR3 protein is CASSRPPEILPGELFF. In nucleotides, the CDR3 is TGCGCCAGCAGCCGTCCGCCGGAGATTTTGCCCGGGGAGCTGTTTTTT.

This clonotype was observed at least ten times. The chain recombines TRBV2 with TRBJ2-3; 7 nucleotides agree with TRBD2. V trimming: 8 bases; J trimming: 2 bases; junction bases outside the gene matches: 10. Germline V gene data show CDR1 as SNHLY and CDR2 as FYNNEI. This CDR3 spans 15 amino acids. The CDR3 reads CASCSSGVYTDTQYF. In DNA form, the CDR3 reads TGTGCCAGCTGCTCCAGCGGGGTTTACACAGATACGCAGTATTTT.

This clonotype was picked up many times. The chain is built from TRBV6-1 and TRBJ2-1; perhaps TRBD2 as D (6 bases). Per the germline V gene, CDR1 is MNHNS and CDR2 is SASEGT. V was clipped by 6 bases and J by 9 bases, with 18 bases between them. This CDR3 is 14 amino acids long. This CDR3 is CASSGGEESGEQFF. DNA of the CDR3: TGTGCCAGCAGCGGGGGAGAGGAGTCAGGTGAGCAGTTCTTC.

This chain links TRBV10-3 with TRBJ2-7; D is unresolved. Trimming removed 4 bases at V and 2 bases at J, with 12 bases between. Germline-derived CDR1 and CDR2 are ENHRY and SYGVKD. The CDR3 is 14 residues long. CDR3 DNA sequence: TGTGCCATCAGTGGGCAGGATCGTACCTACGAGCAGTACTTC. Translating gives CAISGQDRTYEQYF.

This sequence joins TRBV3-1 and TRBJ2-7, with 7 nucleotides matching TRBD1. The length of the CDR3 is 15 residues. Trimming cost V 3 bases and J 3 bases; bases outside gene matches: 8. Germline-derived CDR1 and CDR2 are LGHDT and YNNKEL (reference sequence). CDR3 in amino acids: CASSQARTGVYEQYF. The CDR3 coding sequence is TGTGCCAGCAGCCAGGCCAGAACAGGGGTCTACGAGCAGTACTTC.

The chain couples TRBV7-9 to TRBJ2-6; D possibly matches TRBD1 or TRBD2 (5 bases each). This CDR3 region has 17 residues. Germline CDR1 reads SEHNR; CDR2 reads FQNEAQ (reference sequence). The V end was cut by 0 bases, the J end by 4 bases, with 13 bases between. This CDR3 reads CASSLARGTTGANVLTF. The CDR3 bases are TGTGCCAGCAGCTTAGCGAGGGGAACAACCGGGGCCAACGTCCTGACTTTC.

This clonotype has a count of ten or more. CDR3 coding DNA: TGCAGCGTGGGGACTCTAGCGGGAGAGGTTGGTGAGCAGTTCTTC. Translation gives CSVGTLAGEVGEQFF. The chain links TRBV29-1 to TRBJ2-1, with 10 bases fitting TRBD2. CDR3 length equals 15 residues. The germline V gene has CDR1 SQVTM and CDR2 ANQGSEA. The ends lost 6 bases at V and 9 bases at J; junction bases unmatched: 14.

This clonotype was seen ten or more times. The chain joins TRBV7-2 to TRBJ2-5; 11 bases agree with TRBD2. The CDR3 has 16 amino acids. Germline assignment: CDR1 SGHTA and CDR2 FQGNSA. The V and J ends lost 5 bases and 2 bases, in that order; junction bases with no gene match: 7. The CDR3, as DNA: TGTGCCAGCAGCCCCTTGACTAGCGGGGAACAAGAGACCCAGTACTTC. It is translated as CASSPLTSGEQETQYF.

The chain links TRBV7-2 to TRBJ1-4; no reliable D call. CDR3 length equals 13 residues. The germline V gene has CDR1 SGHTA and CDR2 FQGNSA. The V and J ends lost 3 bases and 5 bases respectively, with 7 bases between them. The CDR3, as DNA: TGTGCCAGCAGCTTGTCCCTCAATGAAAAACTGTTTTTT. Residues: CASSLSLNEKLFF.

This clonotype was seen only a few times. The CDR3 nucleotides read TGTGCCAGCAGCTTAGGGACCGTTGGGCAGTTCTTC. Its protein product is CASSLGTVGQFF. The V and J genes are TRBV7-2 and TRBJ2-1; D not resolved. Germline loops: CDR1 SGHTA, CDR2 FQGNSA. Trimming cost V 1 base and J 12 bases, with 10 bases left between them. This CDR3 contains 12 residues.